The entry below describes one T cell receptor beta chain. What it binds is unknown. Between the trimmed V and J ends, which lost 3 bases and 0 bases, there was a span of 3 bases. The germline CDR1 and CDR2 sequences are KGHSH and LQKENI. This CDR3 contains 12 residues. The sample belongs to a study of OX40 agonist ivuxolimab in advanced cancers. Study findings and constraints: Undetermined was the antigen specificity of the expanded peripheral T cells. Within 6 weeks, CD4+ and CD8+ blood T cells expanded clonally at 0.1 to 3.0 mg/kg.

Profiled with immunoSEQ multiplex PCR; TCRdb holds only in-frame clones, not every one. The sample records under 200,000 clones, around 94% being singletons. The receptor comes from an adult with an advanced solid tumor such as melanoma, head and neck, liver or kidney cancer. This chain links TRBV18 with TRBJ2-7; D remains unclear. Sequenced here: CD4+ or CD8+ T cells sorted from blood, sampled in a trial of the OX40 agonist ivuxolimab. The CDR3, as DNA: TGTGCCAGCTCACCGGGCTCCTACGAGCAGTACTTC. Translating it yields CASSPGSYEQYF.